The entry below describes one T cell receptor (beta chain). Its matching antigen is unknown. The read halts 3 residues ahead of the CDR3 end, with the missing end drawn from the germline J gene. The sample originates from a study of T cell clonality in common variable immunodeficiency. No CVID subject was ill or on immunomodulatory drugs when sampled. General observations from the study: Repertoire-complication correlations in CVID were limited by patient heterogeneity. TCRbeta clonality was increased in CVID versus healthy controls. Fewer deletions and N-nucleotide insertions were reportedly seen in common variable immunodeficiency TCR beta sequences.

This CDR3 is 14 amino acids long. In germline, CDR1 is LNHDA, CDR2 SQIVND (reference sequence). V dropped 6 bases and J dropped 1; count of bases not matched to a gene: 5. Assay used: immunoSEQ multiplex PCR; TCRdb lists only in-frame clones, some missing. Listed for the sample are under 25,000 clones, none seen a single time. The source is a human donor with common variable immunodeficiency. The sequenced material came from peripheral blood mononuclear cells. The rearrangement joins TRBV19 to TRBJ2-5; 7 bases are a match to TRBD2. The CDR3 sequence is CASSKERGQETQYF. The sequenced part of the CDR3 DNA is TGTGCCAGTAGCAAAGAGCGGGGCCAAGAGACC.